This T cell receptor beta chain was captured in a study of blood T cell repertoires in COVID-19. Whole-study context: Some COVID-19 samples were acute and others convalescent; all came from the United States, Italy and Spain. T cells, B-cell-depleted T cells, or PBMCs supplied cDNA or gDNA.

The CDR3 totals 17 residues. The data were produced by immunoSEQ multiplex PCR, yet TCRdb's version contains in-frame clones alone and is incomplete. This table has 90,000 to 100,000 clones, 70% to 85% appearing once. V gene TRBV21-1 combines with J gene TRBJ1-6; whether TRBD1, the table's D call, matches the DNA was not checked. TRBV21-1 is marked as a pseudogene. Sequencing was performed on peripheral blood. The sequence was obtained from a man in his 70s with active or convalescent COVID-19. CDR3: CASSDRGRRPVNSPLHF. The CDR3 DNA reads as TGTGCCAGCAGCGACAGGGGACGCCGACCTGTAAATTCACCCCTCCACTTT.